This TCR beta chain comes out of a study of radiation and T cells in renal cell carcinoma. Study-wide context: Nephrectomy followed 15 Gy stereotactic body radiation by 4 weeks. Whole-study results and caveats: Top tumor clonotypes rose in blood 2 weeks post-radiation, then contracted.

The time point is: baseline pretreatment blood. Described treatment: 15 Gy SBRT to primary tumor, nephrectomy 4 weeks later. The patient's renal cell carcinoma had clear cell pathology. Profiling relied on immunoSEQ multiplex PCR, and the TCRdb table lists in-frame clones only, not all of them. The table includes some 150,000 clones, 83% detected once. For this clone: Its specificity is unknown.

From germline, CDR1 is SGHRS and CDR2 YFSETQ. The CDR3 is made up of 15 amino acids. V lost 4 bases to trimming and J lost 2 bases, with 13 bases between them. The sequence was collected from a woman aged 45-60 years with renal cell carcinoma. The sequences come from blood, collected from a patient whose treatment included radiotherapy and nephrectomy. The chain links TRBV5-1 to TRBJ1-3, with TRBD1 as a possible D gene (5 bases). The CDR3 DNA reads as TGCGCCAGCAGCCCACAGGCTCTAACTGGAAACACCATATATTTT. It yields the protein CASSPQALTGNTIYF.